The next 3 T cell receptor beta chains were all read from a single sample in a study of T cell changes during pregnancy in multiple sclerosis. The protocol was immunoSEQ multiplex PCR, while the TCRdb copy is restricted to in-frame clones and leaves out a portion. This sample has more than 45,000 clones; around 93% occur once, and the top ten carry 3% to 4%. This sample comprised CD8+ T cells from peripheral blood mononuclear cells, obtained in the second trimester of pregnancy. These receptors were taken from a female donor with multiple sclerosis, enrolled in a pregnancy study.

The chain employs TRBV4-3 and TRBJ2-7; 11 positions agree with TRBD1. The CDR3 loop spans 15 amino acids. Looked up from germline, CDR1 is LGHNA and CDR2 is YSLEER. V shed 5 bases, J shed 1 base, and the junction held 4 bases outside the gene matches. The CDR3 here is CASSTGTGGSYEQYF. The CDR3 DNA sequence: TGCGCCAGCAGCACCGGGACAGGGGGATCCTACGAGCAGTACTTC.

The chain couples TRBV12-5 to TRBJ2-3; no reliable D call. From germline, CDR1 is LGHNT and CDR2 FRNRAP. V was shortened by 6 bases and J by 5 bases, with 9 bases between the two germline ends. CDR3 size: 12 residues. CDR3 protein: CASGLPGDTQYF. CDR3 nucleotide sequence: TGTGCTAGTGGCCTCCCGGGAGATACGCAGTATTTT.

This clone showed up just once. The chain couples TRBV6-4 to TRBJ2-1; maybe TRBD2 (5 bases). Trimming removed 6 bases at V and 5 bases at J, with 23 bases between. The length of the CDR3 is 17 residues. The V gene's germline CDR1 is MRHNA and CDR2 SNTAGT. CDR3 loop: CASSQAGMTTSNNEQFF. The DNA for the CDR3 is TGTGCCAGCAGCCAGGCCGGCATGACTACGAGTAACAATGAGCAGTTCTTC.